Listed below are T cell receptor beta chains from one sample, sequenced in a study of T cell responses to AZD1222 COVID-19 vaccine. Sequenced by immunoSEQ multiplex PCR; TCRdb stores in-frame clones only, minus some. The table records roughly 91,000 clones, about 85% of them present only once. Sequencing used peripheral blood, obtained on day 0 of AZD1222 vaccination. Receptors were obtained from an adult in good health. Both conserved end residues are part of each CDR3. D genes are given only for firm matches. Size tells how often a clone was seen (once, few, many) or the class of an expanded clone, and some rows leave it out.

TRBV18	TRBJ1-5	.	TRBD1	TGTGCCAGCTCATCCGGGACAGGGGGTAATCAGCCCCAGCATTTT	CASSSGTGGNQPQHF
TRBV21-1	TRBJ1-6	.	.	TGTGCCAGCAGCAAAGAGCCCCGGGGAGATCAGAATTCACCCCTCCACTTT	CASSKEPRGDQNSPLHF
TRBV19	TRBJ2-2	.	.	TGTGCCAGTAGTCTCCGGGGTAGTGCTGGGGAGCTGTTTTTT	CASSLRGSAGELFF
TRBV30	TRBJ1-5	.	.	TGTGCCTGGAGTGTATTCAGTAGCAATCAGCCCCAGCATTTT	CAWSVFSSNQPQHF
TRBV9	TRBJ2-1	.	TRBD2	TGTGCCAGCAGCCCGGGACTAGCGGGGGGGGTCGTCCACAATGAGCAGTTCTTC	CASSPGLAGGVVHNEQFF
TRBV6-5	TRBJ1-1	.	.	TGTGCCAGCAGTTACGGCCAAAGGGCTGAAGCTTTCTTT	CASSYGQRAEAFF
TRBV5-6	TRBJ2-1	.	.	TGTGCCAGCAGCCCGTCCCCCCCCAGGGGCTCCTACAATGAGCAGTTCTTC	CASSPSPPRGSYNEQFF
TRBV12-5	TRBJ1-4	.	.	TGTGCTAGTGGTTTGAACTCTGAGAAACTGTTTTTT	CASGLNSEKLFF
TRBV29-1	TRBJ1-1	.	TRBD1	TGCAGCGTTGTTGGACAGGGGGCGCGAGCTTTCTTT	CSVVGQGARAFF
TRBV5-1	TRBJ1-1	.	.	TGCGCCAGCAGCTGGAGGGGGGCGACTGAAGCTTTCTTT	CASSWRGATEAFF
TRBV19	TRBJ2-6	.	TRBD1	TGTGCCAGTAGACGGGGGACAGGGCGCTCTGGGGCCAACGTCCTGACTTTC	CASRRGTGRSGANVLTF
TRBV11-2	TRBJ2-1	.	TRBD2	TGTGCCAGCAGCTTCGTCGGACTAGGCTCCTACAATGAGCAGTTCTTC	CASSFVGLGSYNEQFF
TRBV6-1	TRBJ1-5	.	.	TGTGCCAGCAGTGAACTCCCGAATAGCAATCAGCCCCAGCATTTT	CASSELPNSNQPQHF
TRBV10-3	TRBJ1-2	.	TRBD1	TGTGCCATCAGTCGACAGGGAGACTATGGCTACACCTTC	CAISRQGDYGYTF
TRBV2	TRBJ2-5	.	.	TGTGCCAGCAGAGGTCCGCGGGCCATAGACGGGGAGACCCAGTACTTC	CASRGPRAIDGETQYF
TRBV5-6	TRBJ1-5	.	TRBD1	TGTGCCAGCAGCTTGATAGGGGCAGGGGGCATTTCGGGACAGCCCCAGCATTTT	CASSLIGAGGISGQPQHF
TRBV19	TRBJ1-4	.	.	TGTGCCAGTAGTATTTTTCAGGGTGGGAGTGAAAAACTGTTTTTT	CASSIFQGGSEKLFF
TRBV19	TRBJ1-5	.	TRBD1	TGTGCCAGTAGGTCGGGACAGAATAGCAATCAGCCCCAGCATTTT	CASRSGQNSNQPQHF
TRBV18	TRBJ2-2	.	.	TGTGCCAGCTCACCCCTCGGACCTCGGCCCACCGGGGAGCTGTTTTTT	CASSPLGPRPTGELFF
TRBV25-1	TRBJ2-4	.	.	TGTGCCAGCAGTGAAGGGGGGCCCAAAAACATTCAGTACTTC	CASSEGGPKNIQYF
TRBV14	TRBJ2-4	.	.	TGTGCCAGCAGCCCCACACCTCCCGTCCTCTGTTTGGAGTACTTC	CASSPTPPVLCLEYF
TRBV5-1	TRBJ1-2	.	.	TGCGCCAGCAGCTTGACGGGGATCGACTATGGCTACACCTTC	CASSLTGIDYGYTF
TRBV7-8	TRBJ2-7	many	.	TGTGCCAGCAGCTTATCCAGCTACGAGCAGTACTTC	CASSLSSYEQYF
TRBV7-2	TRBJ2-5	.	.	TGTGCCAGCAGCTTAGTTGGCGGACAAGAGACCCAGTACTTC	CASSLVGGQETQYF
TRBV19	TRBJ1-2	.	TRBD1	TGTGCCAGTAGTATGTCGGGGGACAGGGGGCGTCATGGCTACACCTTC	CASSMSGDRGRHGYTF
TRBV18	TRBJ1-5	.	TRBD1	TGTGCCAGCTCACGGGGGACAGGGGATCTCAGCAATCAGCCCCAGCATTTT	CASSRGTGDLSNQPQHF
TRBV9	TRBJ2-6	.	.	TGTGCCAGCAGCGTATTCGCTGGGGCCAACGTCCTGACTTTC	CASSVFAGANVLTF
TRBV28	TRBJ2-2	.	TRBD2	TGTGCCAGCACAGCGGGAGGGCCATACACCGGGGAGCTGTTTTTT	CASTAGGPYTGELFF
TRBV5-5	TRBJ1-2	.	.	TGTGCCAGCAGCCGCCCCATAAGAAGGAACTATGGCTACACCTTC	CASSRPIRRNYGYTF
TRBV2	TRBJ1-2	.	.	TGTGCCAGTCCCCCCCCATCCAGGGCGGGCTATGGCTACACCTTC	CASPPPSRAGYGYTF
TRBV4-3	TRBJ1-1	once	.	TGCGCCAGCAGCCAAACGGGGTTCACTGAAGCTTTCTTT	CASSQTGFTEAFF
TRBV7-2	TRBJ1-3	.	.	TGTGCCAGCAGCTTAGTAGGAAACACCATATATTTT	CASSLVGNTIYF
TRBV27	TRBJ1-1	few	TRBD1	TGTGCCAGCAGTTTATCCGGGACAGTGGGGAACACTGAAGCTTTCTTT	CASSLSGTVGNTEAFF
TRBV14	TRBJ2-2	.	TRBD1	TGTGCCAGCAGCCAATTCCCGGGACAGGGGTCGACCGGGGAGCTGTTTTTT	CASSQFPGQGSTGELFF
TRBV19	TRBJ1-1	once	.	TGTGCCAGTATCCCTTCCGGGGGATATATGAACACTGAAGCTTTCTTT	CASIPSGGYMNTEAFF
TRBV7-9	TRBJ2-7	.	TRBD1	TGTGCCAGCAGCTTAGGGACAGGGAAGTGGTACGAGCAGTACTTC	CASSLGTGKWYEQYF
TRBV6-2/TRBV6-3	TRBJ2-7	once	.	TGTGCCAGCAGTTACTCGTTTGGGCAGTACTTC	CASSYSFGQYF
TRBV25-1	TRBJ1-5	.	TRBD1	TGTGCCAGCAGTGAGACGACAGGGGGGAGCAATCAGCCCCAGCATTTT	CASSETTGGSNQPQHF
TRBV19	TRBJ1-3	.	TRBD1	TGTGCCAGTAGTAACCGACAGGGGGGTTCTGGAAACACCATATATTTT	CASSNRQGGSGNTIYF
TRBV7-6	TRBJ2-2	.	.	TGTGCCAGCAGCTTAGTTCAAGGAGGGGCCACCGGGGAGCTGTTTTTT	CASSLVQGGATGELFF
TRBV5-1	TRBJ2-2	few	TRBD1	TGTGCCAGCAGCTTGGACGGGGACAGGGGGCGCACCGGGGAGCTGTTTTTT	CASSLDGDRGRTGELFF
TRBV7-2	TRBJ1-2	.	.	TGTGCCAGCAGCTTACGGACTCCAAATGGCTACACCTTC	CASSLRTPNGYTF
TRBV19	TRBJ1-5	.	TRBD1	TGTGCCAGTAGTCTTGGACAGGGGAGGAACCAGCCCCAGCATTTT	CASSLGQGRNQPQHF
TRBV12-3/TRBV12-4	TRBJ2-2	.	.	TGTGCCAGCAGTCAAGGAACCGGGGAGCTGTTTTTT	CASSQGTGELFF
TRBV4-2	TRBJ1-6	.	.	TGTGCCAGCAGCCAAGAGGGGTACCACCTCCACTTT	CASSQEGYHLHF
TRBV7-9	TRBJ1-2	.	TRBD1	TGTGCCAGCAGCGGAGGGGACAGGGTATGGGGCTACACCTTC	CASSGGDRVWGYTF
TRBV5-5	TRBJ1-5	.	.	TGTGCCAGCAGCTTGAGTCCCCAGGAGGATCAGCCCCAGCATTTT	CASSLSPQEDQPQHF
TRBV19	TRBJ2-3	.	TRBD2	TGTGCCAGTAGTATTCGGGGGGGAGCAGATACGCAGTATTTT	CASSIRGGADTQYF
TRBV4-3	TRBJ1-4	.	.	TGCGCCAGTTCACGGGGGACTAATGAAAAACTGTTTTTT	CASSRGTNEKLFF
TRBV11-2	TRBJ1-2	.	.	TGTGCCAGCAGCTCAATCGATCAATATGGCTACACCTTC	CASSSIDQYGYTF